The clone carrying this TCR beta chain was seen ten or more times. The data were taken from a study of T cells in Graves' hyperthyroidism and ophthalmopathy. Germline assignment: CDR1 DFQATT and CDR2 SNEGSKA (reference sequence). J was trimmed by 3 bases and V by 7 bases; bases with no gene match: 12. The CDR3 has 14 amino acids. From RNA transcripts, TCR beta CDR3 regions were amplified. HTBI primers were the set used in a first-round RT-PCR of the TCR CDR3. TCRdb ran MiXCR on the multiplex PCR reads and lists one entry per CDR3 protein. The table shows a few hundred thousand distinct CDR3 sequences, with 15% to 19% occurring only once.

This clonotype originated in a woman aged 18-35 years with Graves' hyperthyroidism. Sequenced material: blood. The gene calls are TRBV20-1 and TRBJ2-7; 7 bases line up with TRBD2. The CDR3 reads CSGWSGAENYEQYF. CDR3 coding DNA: TGCAGTGGGTGGAGCGGGGCCGAAAACTACGAGCAGTACTTC.